The source of this TCR beta chain is a study of cytomegalovirus exposure and HLA in healthy donors. Study-level points and caveats: By HLA locus, TCR association rates varied in a later analysis, with DRB1 showing the most and HLA-C the fewest.

To note about this clone: The antigen is undetermined.

PCR primers comprised 60 Vbeta and 13 Jbeta primers. Some clones are missing from TCRdb's copy, which holds only in-frame ones; the method was immunoSEQ multiplex PCR. Its table records 100,000 to 150,000 clones. The receptor's source is a woman in her forties in good health and CMV-seronegative. The sample taken for sequencing was PBMCs.

CDR3 DNA sequence: TGTGCCAGCAGTAGTACAGGGAATTCACCCCTCCACTTT. It translates to CASSSTGNSPLHF. The chain couples TRBV6-6 to TRBJ1-6; D may be TRBD1 (6 bases). V was shortened by 5 bases and J by 7 bases, with 9 bases between the two germline ends. This CDR3 has 13 amino acids. CDR1 and CDR2 from the germline V gene are MNHNY and SVGAGI (reference sequence).